The following is a TCR beta chain sequence with its context. Its antigen is not known. The data belong to a study of cytomegalovirus exposure and HLA in healthy donors. Study-level background: According to later analysis, the same platform produced the 110 or so validation and 600 to 800 first-cohort repertoires.

This table comes from immunoSEQ multiplex PCR, and its TCRdb copy is limited to in-frame clones, with some not included. The table has some 340,000 clones, about nine tenths seen once. Points from the study as a whole: In vitro confirmation showed three CMV-associated chains to be CMV antigen specific. Some TCR beta chains (about 170 of them) were listed as cytomegalovirus-associated.

Germline V gene data show CDR1 as LNHNV and CDR2 as YYDKDF (reference sequence). Trimming cost V 0 bases and J 3 bases; bases outside gene matches: 1. The CDR3 sequence is 15 residues long. Input material: PBMCs. The V and J genes are TRBV15 and TRBJ2-3; TRBD2 matches 9 bases. This sequence originates from a young woman in good health and CMV-seropositive. Here the CDR3 reads CATSRDLAGTDTQYF. In DNA, the CDR3 is TGTGCCACCAGCAGAGATCTAGCGGGGACAGATACGCAGTATTTT.